This TCR beta chain is from a study of vaccination and CD4 T cells after COVID-19. At the level of the study: Cells were stimulated with overlapping spike peptides from SARS-CoV-2, HCoV-NL63, HCoV-OC43 and HCoV-229E.

A few counts support this clonotype. Its target is not known. Germline V gives CDR1 MNHNS, CDR2 SASEGT. The CDR3 runs 14 residues. V shed 6 bases and J shed 5 bases, with 14 bases lying between them. Sequence data for DNA of cultured CD4+ T cells were generated by the Oncomine TCR Beta short-read assay. TCRdb re-called the PCR reads with MiXCR, one entry per CDR3 protein. The repertoire holds over 12,000 distinct CDR3 sequences, with 48% as singletons. Study conclusions and caveats: SARS-CoV-2-reactive clonotypes showed a nonsignificant median rise from approximately 23 to 38. Spike mono-reactive status applied to 304 of 307 vaccine-specific clones in convalescent patients. Convalescent patients showed a median around 90% of reactive clones that were seen only post-vaccination.

This sample's treatment: approximately nine-day PBMC culture with coronavirus spike peptide pools or control peptides (ViraFEST assay). The chain combines TRBV6-1 with TRBJ1-5; no reliable D call. The sequence was collected from a human donor who had recovered from COVID-19. What was sequenced was CD4+ T cells from blood, cultured in vitro. CDR3 sequence: CASSLEWGDQPQHF. CDR3 coding DNA: TGTGCCAGCAGCCTCGAGTGGGGTGATCAGCCCCAGCATTTT.